The rows below give T cell receptor beta chains drawn from one sample of a study of early T cells in non-severe SARS-CoV-2 infection. MiXCR, applied by TCRdb to the 5' RACE reads, yields one record per CDR3 protein. This sample has 60,000 to 70,000 distinct CDR3 sequences, with approximately 9.2% found just once. Sequenced material: whole blood. Source of these receptors: an adult who was a healthcare worker with PCR-confirmed SARS-CoV-2 infection or an uninfected control (not recorded which). Each CDR3 is given with its conserved first and last residue. A D gene is named only where the DNA matches it firmly. Only part of the rows carry a size: once, few, many, or a class if the clone is expanded.

TGCAGCGTTGGGGGGACACCCACCTACGAGCAGTACTTC	CSVGGTPTYEQYF	TRBV29-1	many	.	TRBJ2-7
TGCGCCAGCAGCATGACAGGGAACGAGCAGTACTTC	CASSMTGNEQYF	TRBV5-1	many	TRBD1	TRBJ2-7
TGTGCCAGCAGTTTGTTTTACCAAGAGACCCAGTACTTC	CASSLFYQETQYF	TRBV27	few	.	TRBJ2-5
TGTGCCAGCAGTTCCGGGACAGGGGGGGATACGCAGTATTTT	CASSSGTGGDTQYF	TRBV7-9	.	TRBD1	TRBJ2-3
TGTGCCAGCAGAAGCTCCCAGGCGCCAGATACGCAGTATTTT	CASRSSQAPDTQYF	TRBV12-3/TRBV12-4	few	.	TRBJ2-3
TGTGCCAGCAGCCCCCAGACTAGCGGGAGCTCCTACGAGCAGTACTTC	CASSPQTSGSSYEQYF	TRBV7-3	.	TRBD2	TRBJ2-7
TGTGCCAGCAGCCTCCAGGGACAGGGGGCACTCTATGAGCAGTTCTTC	CASSLQGQGALYEQFF	TRBV3-1	few	TRBD1	TRBJ2-1
TGTGCCAGCAGCCACGGGACTAGCGGGAGGACCGGGGAGCTGTTTTTT	CASSHGTSGRTGELFF	TRBV5-4	.	TRBD2	TRBJ2-2
TGCAGTGCTAGAGACCAGGGACAGAGGCTCGGCTACACCTTC	CSARDQGQRLGYTF	TRBV20-1	many	TRBD1	TRBJ1-2
TGTGCCAGCAGTTTACATGGGGTGCTCTCTGGAAACACCATATATTTT	CASSLHGVLSGNTIYF	TRBV12-3/TRBV12-4	many	.	TRBJ1-3
TGTGCCAGCAGCTGGGGCGGACGTAATCAGCCCCAGCATTTT	CASSWGGRNQPQHF	TRBV11-2	.	.	TRBJ1-5
TGTGCCAGCAGCTTGGGGACACCCATTATGAACACTGAAGCTTTCTTT	CASSLGTPIMNTEAFF	TRBV5-4	.	.	TRBJ1-1
TGTGCCAGTAGTATAGAGACTAGCGGGACTGGCGGGGAGCTGTTTTTT	CASSIETSGTGGELFF	TRBV19	few	TRBD2	TRBJ2-2
TGTGCCAGCAGCCCGACTCGGGGCTCCTACGAGCAGTACTTC	CASSPTRGSYEQYF	TRBV7-7	few	.	TRBJ2-7
TGTGCCAGCAGCTTAGGCCTCCCTACAGATACGCAGTATTTT	CASSLGLPTDTQYF	TRBV13	.	.	TRBJ2-3
TGCGCCAGCAGCTTGTGGTCTGCAGGGTACACTGAAGCTTTCTTT	CASSLWSAGYTEAFF	TRBV5-1	many	.	TRBJ1-1
TGTGCCAGCAGCTTAGTCGGCCACACTGAAGCTTTCTTT	CASSLVGHTEAFF	TRBV11-2	.	.	TRBJ1-1
TGCAGCGCAAGCCAGGCAGATACGCAGTATTTT	CSASQADTQYF	TRBV29-1	many	.	TRBJ2-3
TGCGCCAGCAGCTTGGAGAGCCGGAAGAACACTGAAGCTTTCTTT	CASSLESRKNTEAFF	TRBV5-1	few	.	TRBJ1-1
TGCGCCAGCAGCTCCGGGATGGCTAATGAAAAACTGTTTTTT	CASSSGMANEKLFF	TRBV5-1	.	.	TRBJ1-4
TGTGCCACCAGAGGGGACAGGTACGAGCAGTACTTC	CATRGDRYEQYF	TRBV24-1	few	TRBD1	TRBJ2-7
TGTGCCAGCAGTTCTTTCGGGGGTCACATTCAGTACTTC	CASSSFGGHIQYF	TRBV28	few	.	TRBJ2-4
TGCAGTGCTATTCGGCAGGTGGAGGGGGAAGGCTACACCTTC	CSAIRQVEGEGYTF	TRBV20-1	few	.	TRBJ1-2